The 25 T cell receptor beta chains given below trace back to one sample, sequenced in a study of PD-L1 blockade in urothelial cancer. The repertoire was sequenced with immunoSEQ multiplex PCR; TCRdb's copy has only in-frame clones and lacks some. This table holds more than 45,000 clones, 75% found once. The time point is: pretreatment peripheral blood. The sequencing here drew on PBMCs, taken around atezolizumab (anti-PD-L1) treatment. The receptors here all came from a man between 70 and 80 years old with urothelial cancer.

This clone was seen only a few times. V usage is TRBV2 and J usage is TRBJ2-3; TRBD2 agrees at 14 bases. The V and J ends lost 6 bases and 5 bases, in that order; junction bases with no gene match: 16. The CDR3 runs to 19 residues. Per germline, CDR1 SNHLY and CDR2 FYNNEI. The CDR3 region has the DNA TGTGCCAGCAGAGGGCGACCCCCGGGACTAGCGGGAGTGCGAGATACGCAGTATTTT. It specifies CASRGRPPGLAGVRDTQYF.

V is TRBV21-1 and J is TRBJ2-4; the table gives TRBD2 as D, unverified against the DNA. TRBV21-1 is marked as a pseudogene. The CDR3 has 18 residues. CDR3 amino acids: CASRYRLAGGPVKNIQYF. The CDR3 DNA sequence: TGTGCCAGCAGATATAGACTAGCGGGAGGGCCAGTCAAAAACATTCAGTACTTC.

V is TRBV6-5 and J is TRBJ1-5; D perhaps matches TRBD1 (5 bases). Germline CDR1 is MNHEY and CDR2 is SVGAGI. The CDR3 spans 14 residues. V was pared by 1 base and J by 6 bases, with 10 bases between. This CDR3 reads CASSYYGGGQPQHF. CDR3 bases: TGTGCCAGCAGTTACTACGGGGGTGGTCAGCCCCAGCATTTT.

The chain employs TRBV18 and TRBJ2-7, with D tentatively TRBD1 (6 bases). From germline, CDR1 is KGHSH and CDR2 LQKENI. Between the trimmed V and J ends, which lost 7 bases and 3 bases, there was a span of 13 bases. The CDR3 runs 13 residues. The DNA for the CDR3 is TGTGCCAGCTGTGGGACAAGGGGCTACGAGCAGTACTTC. Its translation: CASCGTRGYEQYF.

The CDR3 loop is CASSARIGVYGEDTEAFF. In nucleotides, the CDR3 is TGTGCCAGCAGCGCACGTATTGGGGTTTATGGGGAGGACACTGAAGCTTTCTTT. The chain recombines TRBV9 with TRBJ1-1; D uncertain. The germline V gene has CDR1 SGDLS and CDR2 YYNGEE. V dropped 3 bases and J dropped 3 bases, with 24 bases sitting between them. CDR3 length: 18 residues. Looking up the rest from reference TRBV9 and TRBJ1-1 gives the full variable domain: DSGVTQTPKHLITATGQRVTLRCSPRSGDLSVYWYQQSLDQGLQFLIQYYNGEERAKGNILERFSAQQFPDLHSELNLSSLELGDSALYFCASSARIGVYGEDTEAFFGQGTRLTVV.

The chain couples TRBV28 to TRBJ1-2, with a weak D call TRBD1 (5 bases). Germline V gives CDR1 MDHEN, CDR2 SYDVKM. The V end lost 7 bases, the J end lost 2 bases, and 14 bases lay between the germline ends. CDR3 length: 14 residues. CDR3 sequence reads: CASTPLGGNYGYTF. CDR3 in DNA: TGTGCCAGCACCCCACTGGGGGGGAACTATGGCTACACCTTC.

The CDR3 DNA follows: TGTGCCAGCAGCATCTCCCGACTAGCGGGGGACCAAGAGACCCAGTACTTC. It encodes CASSISRLAGDQETQYF. The chain uses TRBV21-1 and TRBJ2-5; TRBD2, as called in the table, went unchecked against the DNA. TRBV21-1 is annotated as a pseudogene. This CDR3 is 17 amino acids long.

The CDR3 region is CSVLGQGGDTIYF. Here the CDR3 DNA reads TGCAGCGTCTTGGGACAGGGGGGGGACACCATATATTTT. The chain carries TRBV29-1 and TRBJ1-3; 11 bases map to TRBD1. The CDR3 loop spans 13 amino acids. The V and J ends lost 6 bases and 8 bases, in that order; junction bases with no gene match: 6. Germline V gene data show CDR1 as SQVTM and CDR2 as ANQGSEA.

V usage is TRBV5-4 and J usage is TRBJ1-3; 7 bases match TRBD1. CDR1 SGHNT and CDR2 YYREEE come from the germline V gene (reference sequence). CDR3 length: 15 residues. V trimming: 3 bases; J trimming: 5 bases; junction bases outside the gene matches: 8. Here the CDR3 DNA reads TGTGCCAGCAGCTCCCCGGGACAGAGTCGAAACACCATATATTTT. Encoded protein: CASSSPGQSRNTIYF.

The rearrangement links TRBV4-3 to TRBJ2-3; 7 bases align to TRBD1. The V and J ends lost 4 bases and 0 bases, in that order; junction bases with no gene match: 7. This CDR3 contains 16 residues. The germline V gene has CDR1 LGHNA and CDR2 YSLEER. The CDR3 sequence is CASSLGQTSSTDTQYF. CDR3 nucleotide sequence: TGCGCCAGCAGCCTGGGACAGACCTCTAGCACAGATACGCAGTATTTT.

This clone counts as medium-sized (0.01 to 0.1%). The V and J genes are TRBV5-6 and TRBJ1-1; 8 nucleotides match TRBD1. Germline V lookup: CDR1 SGHDT, CDR2 YYEEEE. V trimming: 5 bases; J trimming: 12 bases; junction bases outside the gene matches: 12. This CDR3 contains 13 residues. The CDR3 region has the DNA TGTGCCAGCAGTTCGACAGGGGTTTCCTCGACTTTCTTT. Protein sequence: CASSSTGVSSTFF.

The chain has TRBV27 and TRBJ1-1; the match to TRBD1 covers 7 bases. V dropped 5 bases and J dropped 0; count of bases not matched to a gene: 12. Germline CDR1 reads MNHEY; CDR2 reads SMNVEV (reference sequence). This CDR3 has 17 amino acids. CDR3 amino acids: CASSPLRGDSMNTEAFF. In DNA form, the CDR3 reads TGTGCCAGCAGTCCTCTGAGGGGGGACAGCATGAACACTGAAGCTTTCTTT.

V usage is TRBV11-1 and J usage is TRBJ2-7, with 11 bases fitting TRBD1. Germline-derived CDR1 and CDR2 are SGHAT and FQDESV (reference sequence). The CDR3 runs to 17 residues. V was pared by 5 bases and J by 1 base, with 10 bases of the junction left unmatched. The CDR3 nucleotides are TGTGCCAGCAGCCGCCGGGACAGGGGGAAAAAGTCCTACGAGCAGTACTTC. Translating gives CASSRRDRGKKSYEQYF.

This chain uses TRBV5-5 with TRBJ1-5; D unresolved. Per the germline V gene, CDR1 is SGHKS and CDR2 is YYEKEE (reference sequence). The CDR3 is made up of 12 amino acids. V lost 2 bases and J 6 bases, leaving 6 bases between the germline ends. In DNA form, the CDR3 reads TGTGCCAGCAGCTTCCCGGGTCAGCCCCAGCATTTT. Protein: CASSFPGQPQHF.

The chain carries TRBV4-3 and TRBJ1-2; D is undetermined. CDR1 is LGHNA and CDR2 is YSLEER in the germline V gene. The CDR3 is 15 residues long. Trimming pared 4 bases from V and 5 bases from J, leaving 17 bases between. CDR3 amino acids: CASSPGWPQQYGYTF. DNA of the CDR3: TGCGCCAGCAGCCCGGGATGGCCACAGCAGTATGGCTACACCTTC.

The chain combines TRBV6-6 with TRBJ2-1; the D is unclear. This CDR3 is built from 11 residues. Germline assignment: CDR1 MNHNY and CDR2 SVGAGI (reference sequence). V dropped 3 bases and J dropped 9 bases, with 6 bases sitting between them. The CDR3 DNA reads TGTGCCAGCAGTTATAATCTTGAGCAGTTCTTC. This gives the protein CASSYNLEQFF.

The rearrangement links TRBV4-3 to TRBJ2-2; TRBD1 is a possible D gene (5 bases). The germline gives CDR1 LGHNA, CDR2 YSLEER. This CDR3 is 14 amino acids long. Trimming left V 2 bases short and J 9 bases short, with 13 bases between. CDR3 protein: CASSQFKGDRELFF. DNA of the CDR3: TGCGCCAGCAGCCAATTCAAAGGGGATAGGGAGCTGTTTTTT.

This clone was seen only once. Germline and junction disagree at one end, which may indicate a read error. The J gene is TRBJ2-2, the V gene TRBV5-6; the D gene is possibly TRBD1 (6 bases). CDR1 SGHDT and CDR2 YYEEEE come from the germline V gene. The CDR3 contains 15 residues. In nucleotides, the CDR3 is TGTGCCGGCAGCCGCGGACAGACGAACACCGGGGAGCTGTTTTTT. Translation: CAGSRGQTNTGELFF. Using reference TRBV5-6 and TRBJ2-2 for the parts outside the CDR3, the full variable domain is DAGVTQSPTHLIKTRGQQVTLRCSPKSGHDTVSWYQQALGQGPQFIFQYYEEEERQRGNFPDRFSGHQFPNYSSELNVNALLLGDSALYLCAGSRGQTNTGELFFGEGSRLTVL.

The chain couples TRBV19 to TRBJ2-5; 8 bases map to TRBD1. V was clipped by 5 bases and J by 6 bases; unmatched bases: 5. This CDR3 region has 13 residues. Germline loops: CDR1 LNHDA, CDR2 SQIVND (reference sequence). CDR3 in DNA: TGTGCCAGTAGTCCTACAGGGGGGAAGACCCAGTACTTC. It encodes CASSPTGGKTQYF. Drawing the rest from reference TRBV19 and TRBJ2-5, the complete variable domain is DGGITQSPKYLFRKEGQNVTLSCEQNLNHDAMYWYRQDPGQGLRLIYYSQIVNDFQKGDIAEGYSVSREKKESFPLTVTSAQKNPTAFYLCASSPTGGKTQYFGPGTRLLVL.

This chain joins TRBV6-6 and TRBJ1-2; 7 nucleotides line up with TRBD1. The CDR3 has 13 amino acids. Losses at the gene ends were 6 bases for V and 6 bases for J; bases not matched to a gene: 7. CDR1 MNHNY and CDR2 SVGAGI come from the germline V gene (reference sequence). CDR3 loop: CASSPGQRNGYTF. The CDR3 DNA sequence: TGTGCCAGCAGCCCGGGACAGAGGAATGGCTACACCTTC.

The chain uses TRBV5-5 and TRBJ2-3, with 7 nucleotides matching TRBD1. The J segment lost 0 bases and the V segment lost 4 bases, leaving 2 bases of the junction unmatched. Germline values: CDR1 SGHKS, CDR2 YYEKEE (reference sequence). The CDR3 is 14 amino acids. The CDR3 DNA sequence: TGTGCCAGCAGCAGGGGGCACAGCACAGATACGCAGTATTTT. Protein sequence: CASSRGHSTDTQYF.

The V call is TRBV5-1, the J call TRBJ1-4, with 7 bases identical to TRBD1. This CDR3 contains 14 residues. With 4 bases clipped from V and 5 bases from J, the junction kept 5 bases outside the gene matches. The germline V gene has CDR1 SGHRS and CDR2 YFSETQ. The CDR3 DNA reads as TGCGCCAGCAGCGAACAGGGGTTAAATGAAAAACTGTTTTTT. Its translation: CASSEQGLNEKLFF.

The chain has TRBV2 and TRBJ1-2; 8 positions match TRBD1. CDR1 and CDR2 (germline): SNHLY, FYNNEI. J gave up 4 bases and V 7 bases, and 8 bases lay outside the gene matches. This CDR3 is built from 14 residues. The CDR3 protein is CASNLDRGGYGYTF. DNA of the CDR3: TGTGCCAGCAATCTCGACAGGGGTGGCTATGGCTACACCTTC.

The chain uses TRBV27 and TRBJ2-7; possible D gene TRBD2, 6 bases. Germline assignment: CDR1 MNHEY and CDR2 SMNVEV (reference sequence). The germline V and J ends were trimmed by 7 bases and 0 bases, with 22 bases remaining between them. The CDR3 spans 17 residues. CDR3 sequence: CASIHPQSGSYSYEQYF. CDR3 DNA sequence: TGTGCCAGCATACACCCTCAGAGCGGGTCCTACTCCTACGAGCAGTACTTC.

The chain has TRBV10-3 and TRBJ2-7; TRBD2 matches at 8 bases. This CDR3 region has 14 residues. Per the germline V gene, CDR1 is ENHRY and CDR2 is SYGVKD. Germline trimming cut 11 bases from V and 0 bases from J; bases unmatched to any gene: 9. The CDR3 DNA is TGTGCCTCGTCGGCGGGGGGAAGCTCCTACGAGCAGTACTTC. It codes for CASSAGGSSYEQYF.